Sequencing of this TCR beta chain was carried out in a study of tissue T cells after allogeneic stem cell transplantation. CDR1 SGHKS and CDR2 YYEKEE come from the germline V gene (reference sequence). V shed 2 bases, J shed 8 bases, and the junction held 5 bases outside the gene matches. This CDR3 region has 14 residues. This clone was seen a handful of times. Assay: immunoSEQ multiplex PCR; the TCRdb copy retains only in-frame clones and omits some. The sample has more than 9,500 clones; approximately 61% are singletons. The TCR was taken from a woman between 18 and 50 years old with breast cancer. This material consisted of tissue from the jejunum, taken at autopsy. The chain couples TRBV5-5 to TRBJ1-4, with 8 positions matching TRBD1. The CDR3 reads CASSFRDRPEKLFF. DNA of the CDR3: TGTGCCAGCAGCTTCCGGGACAGGCCAGAAAAACTGTTTTTT.